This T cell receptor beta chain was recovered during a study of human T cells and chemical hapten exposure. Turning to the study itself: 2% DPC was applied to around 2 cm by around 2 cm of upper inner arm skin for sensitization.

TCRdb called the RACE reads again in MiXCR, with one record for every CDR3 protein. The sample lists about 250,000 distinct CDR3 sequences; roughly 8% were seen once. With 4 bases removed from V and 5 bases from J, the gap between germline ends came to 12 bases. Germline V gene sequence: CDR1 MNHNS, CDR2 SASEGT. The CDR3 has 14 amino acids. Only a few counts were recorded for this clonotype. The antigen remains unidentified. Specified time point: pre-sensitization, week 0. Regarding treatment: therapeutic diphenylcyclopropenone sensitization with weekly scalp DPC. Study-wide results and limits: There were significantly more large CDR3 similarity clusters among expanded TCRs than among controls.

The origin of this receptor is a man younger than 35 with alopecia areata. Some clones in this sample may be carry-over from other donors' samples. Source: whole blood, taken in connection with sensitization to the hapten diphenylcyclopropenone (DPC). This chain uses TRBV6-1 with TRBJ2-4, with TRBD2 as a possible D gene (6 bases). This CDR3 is CASSVRTKQNIQYF. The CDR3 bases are TGTGCCAGCAGTGTCCGGACTAAACAAAACATTCAGTACTTC.